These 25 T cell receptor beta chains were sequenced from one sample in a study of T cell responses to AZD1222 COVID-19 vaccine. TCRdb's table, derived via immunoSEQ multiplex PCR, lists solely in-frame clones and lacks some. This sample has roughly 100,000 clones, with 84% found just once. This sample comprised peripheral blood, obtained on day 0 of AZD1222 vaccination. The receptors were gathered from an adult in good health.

CDR3 residues: CSASPGTRNEQFF. CDR3 sequence (DNA): TGCAGTGCTAGTCCCGGGACGCGGAATGAGCAGTTCTTC. V and J are TRBV20-1 and TRBJ2-1; perhaps D is TRBD1 or TRBD2 (5 bases each). With 3 bases removed from V and 7 bases from J, the gap between germline ends came to 13 bases. The CDR3 length is 13 residues. CDR1 DFQATT and CDR2 SNEGSKA come from the germline V gene (reference sequence).

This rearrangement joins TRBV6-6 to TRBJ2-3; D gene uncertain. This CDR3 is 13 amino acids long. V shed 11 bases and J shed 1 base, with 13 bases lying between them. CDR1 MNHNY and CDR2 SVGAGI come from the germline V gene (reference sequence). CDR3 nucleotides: TGTGCCGCCGGATTGCTCGGCACAGATACGCAGTATTTT. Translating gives CAAGLLGTDTQYF.

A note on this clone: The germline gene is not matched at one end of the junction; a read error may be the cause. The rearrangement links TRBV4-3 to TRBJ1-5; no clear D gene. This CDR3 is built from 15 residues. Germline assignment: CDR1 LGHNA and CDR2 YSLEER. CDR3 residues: CASSQGIVGNQPQHF. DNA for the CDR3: TGCGCCAGCAGTCAAGGTATCGTGGGCAATCAGCCCCAGCATTTT.

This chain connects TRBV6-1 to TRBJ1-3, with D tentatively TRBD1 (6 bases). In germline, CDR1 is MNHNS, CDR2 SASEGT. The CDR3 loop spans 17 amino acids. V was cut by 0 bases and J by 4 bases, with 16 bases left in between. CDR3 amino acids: CASSEADQGSSGNTIYF. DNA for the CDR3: TGTGCCAGCAGTGAAGCCGATCAGGGGTCGTCAGGAAACACCATATATTTT.

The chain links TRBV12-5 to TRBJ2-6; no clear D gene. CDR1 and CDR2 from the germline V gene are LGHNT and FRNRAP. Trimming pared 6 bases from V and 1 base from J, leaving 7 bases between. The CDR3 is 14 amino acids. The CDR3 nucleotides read TGTGCTAGTGGCCTGGTTTCTGGGGCCAACGTCCTGACTTTC. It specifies CASGLVSGANVLTF. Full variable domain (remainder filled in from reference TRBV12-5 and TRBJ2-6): DARVTQTPRHKVTEMGQEVTMRCQPILGHNTVFWYRQTMMQGLELLAYFRNRAPLDDSGMPKDRFSAEMPDATLATLKIQPSEPRDSAVYFCASGLVSGANVLTFGAGSRLTVL.

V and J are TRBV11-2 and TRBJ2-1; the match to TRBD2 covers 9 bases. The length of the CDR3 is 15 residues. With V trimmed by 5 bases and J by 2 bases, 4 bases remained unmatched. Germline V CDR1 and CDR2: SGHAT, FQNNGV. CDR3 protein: CASSMRTSAYNEQFF. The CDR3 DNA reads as TGTGCCAGCAGCATGCGGACTAGCGCCTACAATGAGCAGTTCTTC.

The CDR3 is CASSQVLATGVDGYTF. The CDR3 DNA is TGCGCCAGCAGCCAAGTTTTAGCGACAGGCGTAGATGGCTACACCTTC. The chain links TRBV4-1 to TRBJ1-2; tentative D call: TRBD1 (6 bases). V was trimmed by 1 base and J by 6 bases, leaving 18 bases between them. This CDR3 spans 16 amino acids. Germline V gene lookup returns CDR1 MGHRA and CDR2 YSYEKL.

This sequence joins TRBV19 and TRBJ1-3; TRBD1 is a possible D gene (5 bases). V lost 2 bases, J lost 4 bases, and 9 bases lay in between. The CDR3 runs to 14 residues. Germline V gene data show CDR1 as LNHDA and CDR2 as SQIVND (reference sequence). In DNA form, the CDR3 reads TGTGCCAGTAGTATATCGACAGTAGGAAACACCATATATTTT. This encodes CASSISTVGNTIYF.

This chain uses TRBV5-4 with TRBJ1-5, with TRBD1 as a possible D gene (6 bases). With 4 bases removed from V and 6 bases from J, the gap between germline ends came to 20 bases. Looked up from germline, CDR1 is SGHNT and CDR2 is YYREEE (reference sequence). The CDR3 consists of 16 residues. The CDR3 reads CASSQNGQTNGQPQHF. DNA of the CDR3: TGTGCCAGCAGCCAGAACGGACAGACGAACGGTCAGCCCCAGCATTTT. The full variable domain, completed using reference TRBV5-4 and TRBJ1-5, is ETGVTQSPTHLIKTRGQQVTLRCSSQSGHNTVSWYQQALGQGPQFIFQYYREEENGRGNFPPRFSGLQFPNYSSELNVNALELDDSALYLCASSQNGQTNGQPQHFGDGTRLSIL.

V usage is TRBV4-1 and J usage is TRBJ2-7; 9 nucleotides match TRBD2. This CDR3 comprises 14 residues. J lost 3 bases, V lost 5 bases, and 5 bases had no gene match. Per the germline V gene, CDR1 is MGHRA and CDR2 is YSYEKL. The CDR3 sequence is CASSKLAGLYEQYF. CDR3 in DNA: TGCGCCAGCAGCAAGCTAGCGGGACTCTACGAGCAGTACTTC.

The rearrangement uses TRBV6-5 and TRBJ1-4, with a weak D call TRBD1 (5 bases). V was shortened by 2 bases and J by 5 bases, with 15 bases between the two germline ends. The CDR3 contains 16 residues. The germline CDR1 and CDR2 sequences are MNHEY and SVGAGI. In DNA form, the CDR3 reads TGTGCCAGCAGTTACGGGCGCGGGGCAGGGAATGAAAAACTGTTTTTT. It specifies CASSYGRGAGNEKLFF.

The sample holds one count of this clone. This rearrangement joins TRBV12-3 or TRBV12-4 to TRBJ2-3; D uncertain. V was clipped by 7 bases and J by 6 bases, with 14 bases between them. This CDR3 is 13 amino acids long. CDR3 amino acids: CASNPPQVDTQYF. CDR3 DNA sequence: TGTGCCAGCAATCCCCCGCAGGTGGATACGCAGTATTTT.

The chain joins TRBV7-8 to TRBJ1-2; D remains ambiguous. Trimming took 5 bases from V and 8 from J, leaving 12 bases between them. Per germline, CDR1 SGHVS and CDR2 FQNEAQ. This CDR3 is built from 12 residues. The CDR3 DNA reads TGTGCCAGCAGCCCGACGGACGAGGGCTACACCTTC. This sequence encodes CASSPTDEGYTF.

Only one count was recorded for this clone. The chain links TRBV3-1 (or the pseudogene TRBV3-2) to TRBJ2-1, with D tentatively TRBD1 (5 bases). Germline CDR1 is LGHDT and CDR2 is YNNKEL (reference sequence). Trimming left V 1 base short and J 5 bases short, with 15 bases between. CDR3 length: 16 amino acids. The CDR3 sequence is CASSQGFQGSNNEQFF. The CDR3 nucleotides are TGTGCCAGCAGCCAAGGTTTCCAGGGTTCCAACAATGAGCAGTTCTTC.

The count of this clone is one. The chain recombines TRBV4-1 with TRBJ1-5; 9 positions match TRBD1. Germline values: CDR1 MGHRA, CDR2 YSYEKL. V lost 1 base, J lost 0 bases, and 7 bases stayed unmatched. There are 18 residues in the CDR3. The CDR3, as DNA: TGCGCCAGCAGCCAAGCTTTAACAGGGGGCGTTAGCAATCAGCCCCAGCATTTT. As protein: CASSQALTGGVSNQPQHF.

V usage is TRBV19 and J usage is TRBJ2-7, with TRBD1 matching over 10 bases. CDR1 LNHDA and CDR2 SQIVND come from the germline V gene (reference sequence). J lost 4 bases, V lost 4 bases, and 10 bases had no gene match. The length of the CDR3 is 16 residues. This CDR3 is CASSRIRDRGPYEQYF. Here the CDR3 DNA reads TGTGCCAGTAGTAGAATCCGGGACAGGGGTCCGTACGAGCAGTACTTC.

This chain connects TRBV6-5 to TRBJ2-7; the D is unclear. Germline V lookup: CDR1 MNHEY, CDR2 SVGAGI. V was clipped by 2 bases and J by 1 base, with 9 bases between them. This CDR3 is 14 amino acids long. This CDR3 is CASSYMFGSYEQYF. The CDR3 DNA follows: TGTGCCAGCAGTTACATGTTCGGTTCCTACGAGCAGTACTTC.

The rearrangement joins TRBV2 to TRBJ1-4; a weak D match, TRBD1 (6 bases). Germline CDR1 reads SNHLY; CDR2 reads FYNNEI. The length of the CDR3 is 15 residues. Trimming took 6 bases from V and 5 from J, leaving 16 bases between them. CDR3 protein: CASRAGQQQNEKLFF. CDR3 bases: TGTGCCAGCAGGGCCGGACAGCAACAGAATGAAAAACTGTTTTTT.

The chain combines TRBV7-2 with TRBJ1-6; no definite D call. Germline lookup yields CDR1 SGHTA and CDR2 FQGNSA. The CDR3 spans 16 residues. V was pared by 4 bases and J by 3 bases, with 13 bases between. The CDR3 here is CASSSNSGIYNSPLHF. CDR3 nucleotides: TGTGCCAGCAGCTCAAACTCGGGAATCTATAATTCACCCCTCCACTTT.

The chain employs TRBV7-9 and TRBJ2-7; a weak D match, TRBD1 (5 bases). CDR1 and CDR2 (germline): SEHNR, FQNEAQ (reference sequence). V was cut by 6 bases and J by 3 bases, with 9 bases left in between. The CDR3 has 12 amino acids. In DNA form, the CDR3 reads TGTGCCAGCAGTTCTACAGGCTACGAGCAGTACTTC. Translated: CASSSTGYEQYF. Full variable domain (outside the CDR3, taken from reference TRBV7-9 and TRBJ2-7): DTGVSQNPRHKITKRGQNVTFRCDPISEHNRLYWYRQTLGQGPEFLTYFQNEAQLEKSRLLSDRFSAERPKGSFSTLEIQRTEQGDSAMYLCASSSTGYEQYFGPGTRLTVT.

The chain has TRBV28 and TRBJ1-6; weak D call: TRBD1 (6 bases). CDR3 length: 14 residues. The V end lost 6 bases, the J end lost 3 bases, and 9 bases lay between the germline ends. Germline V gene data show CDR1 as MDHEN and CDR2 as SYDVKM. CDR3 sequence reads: CASRTRGYNSPLHF. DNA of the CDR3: TGTGCCAGCAGGACCAGGGGCTATAATTCACCCCTCCACTTT.

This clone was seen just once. CDR3 in DNA: TGCGCCAGCAGCCAAACACCGGGACCTTACAATGAGCAGTTCTTC. It yields the protein CASSQTPGPYNEQFF. This chain connects TRBV5-1 to TRBJ2-1; D is perhaps TRBD1 or TRBD2 (5 bases each). V lost 4 bases to trimming and J lost 4 bases, with 15 bases between them. CDR1 and CDR2 (germline): SGHRS, YFSETQ. This CDR3 is 15 amino acids long.

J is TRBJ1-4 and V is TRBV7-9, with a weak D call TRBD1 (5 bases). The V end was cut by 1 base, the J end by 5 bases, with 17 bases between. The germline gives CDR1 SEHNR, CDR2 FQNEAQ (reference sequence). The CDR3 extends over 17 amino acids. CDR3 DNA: TGTGCCAGCAGCTTAGTCTCCGGGGGTTCCGGGAATGAAAAACTGTTTTTT. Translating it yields CASSLVSGGSGNEKLFF.

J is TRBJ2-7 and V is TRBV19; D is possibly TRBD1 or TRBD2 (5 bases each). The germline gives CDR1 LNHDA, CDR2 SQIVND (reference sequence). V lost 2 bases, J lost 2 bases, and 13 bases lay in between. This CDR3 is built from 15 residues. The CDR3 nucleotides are TGTGCCAGTAGTATAACGGGGACCGGTACCTACGAGCAGTACTTC. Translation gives CASSITGTGTYEQYF.

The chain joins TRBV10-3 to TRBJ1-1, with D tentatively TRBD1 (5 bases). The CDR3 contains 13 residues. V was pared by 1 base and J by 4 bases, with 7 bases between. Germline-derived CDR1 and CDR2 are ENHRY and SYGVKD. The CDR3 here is CAISEWGGTEAFF. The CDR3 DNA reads TGTGCCATCAGTGAGTGGGGGGGCACTGAAGCTTTCTTT.